The rows below give T cell receptor beta chains drawn from one sample of a study of monozygotic twins with inflammatory bowel disease. With the 5' RACE reads reprocessed, TCRdb shows one record per CDR3 protein and no DNA. This listing includes roughly 200,000 distinct CDR3 sequences. Sequencing used blood. These receptors were collected from a human donor with ulcerative colitis or Crohn's disease, or a healthy co-twin of an affected twin (not recorded which). The CDR3 runs from the conserved cysteine through the conserved F or W.

j_gene: TRBJ2-2
v_gene: TRBV19
CDR3aa: CASKGGGAGGELFF

j_gene: TRBJ1-5
v_gene: TRBV12-5
CDR3aa: CASGPLLMGNQPQHF

j_gene: TRBJ1-2
v_gene: TRBV6-6
CDR3aa: CASIPRADFYGYTF

j_gene: TRBJ2-1
v_gene: TRBV20-1
CDR3aa: CSAGTSGPEQFF

j_gene: TRBJ1-2
v_gene: TRBV6-2/TRBV6-3
CDR3aa: CASRPAGNYGYTF

j_gene: TRBJ1-3
v_gene: TRBV5-4
CDR3aa: CASSRPGTPGNTIYF

j_gene: TRBJ2-1
v_gene: TRBV4-1
CDR3aa: CASSQDGAGGPYNEQFF

j_gene: TRBJ1-5
v_gene: TRBV12-3/TRBV12-4
CDR3aa: CASRGQGLNQPQHF

j_gene: TRBJ2-2
v_gene: TRBV6-1
CDR3aa: CASRRAGGETNTGELFF

j_gene: TRBJ1-2
v_gene: TRBV27
CDR3aa: CASSLAGTGTVNGYTF

j_gene: TRBJ2-7
v_gene: TRBV10-3
CDR3aa: CAISELGTGVYEQYF

j_gene: TRBJ2-6
v_gene: TRBV19
CDR3aa: CASSIDLFRRSGANVLTF

j_gene: TRBJ2-3
v_gene: TRBV20-1
CDR3aa: CSAPSASTDTQYF

j_gene: TRBJ2-2
v_gene: TRBV5-4
CDR3aa: CASSNGGTMNTGELFF

j_gene: TRBJ1-1
v_gene: TRBV30
CDR3aa: CAYAGGLNTEAFF

j_gene: TRBJ1-1
v_gene: TRBV13
CDR3aa: CASSAPDRVNTEAFF

j_gene: TRBJ2-1
v_gene: TRBV7-2
CDR3aa: CASSSVGTALHEQFF

j_gene: TRBJ2-1
v_gene: TRBV10-3
CDR3aa: CAINLAGGNEQFF

j_gene: TRBJ2-7
v_gene: TRBV30
CDR3aa: CAFGARTSGGDRSYYYEQYF

j_gene: TRBJ2-1
v_gene: TRBV3-1
CDR3aa: CASSHPLGEEQFF

j_gene: TRBJ2-1
v_gene: TRBV10-3
CDR3aa: CAISPPGADEQFF

j_gene: TRBJ2-1
v_gene: TRBV18
CDR3aa: CASSPPGRSSYNEQFF

j_gene: TRBJ2-1
v_gene: TRBV18
CDR3aa: CASSAGLGTTYNEQFF

j_gene: TRBJ2-7
v_gene: TRBV5-1
CDR3aa: CASSLQASGGFYEQYF